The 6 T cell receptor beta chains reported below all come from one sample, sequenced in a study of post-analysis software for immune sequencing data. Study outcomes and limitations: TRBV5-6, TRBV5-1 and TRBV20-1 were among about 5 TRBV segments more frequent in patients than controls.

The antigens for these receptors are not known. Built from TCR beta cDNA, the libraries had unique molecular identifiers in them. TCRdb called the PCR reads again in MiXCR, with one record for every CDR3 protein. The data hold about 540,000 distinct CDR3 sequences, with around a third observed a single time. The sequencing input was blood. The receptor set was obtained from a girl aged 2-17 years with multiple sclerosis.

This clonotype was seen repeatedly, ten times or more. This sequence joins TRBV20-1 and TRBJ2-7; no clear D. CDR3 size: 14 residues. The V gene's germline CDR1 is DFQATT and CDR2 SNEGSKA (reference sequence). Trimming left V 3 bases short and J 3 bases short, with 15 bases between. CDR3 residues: CSARHPTFYYEQYF. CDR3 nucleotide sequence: TGCAGTGCTAGGCACCCGACTTTCTACTACGAGCAGTACTTC.

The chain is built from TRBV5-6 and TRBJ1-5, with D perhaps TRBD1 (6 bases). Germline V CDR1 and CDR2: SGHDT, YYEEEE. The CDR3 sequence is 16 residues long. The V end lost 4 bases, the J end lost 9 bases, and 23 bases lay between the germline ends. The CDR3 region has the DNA TGTGCCAGCAGCGAACAGGCGACAGGCGACGGGGGGCCCCAGCATTTT. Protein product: CASSEQATGDGGPQHF.

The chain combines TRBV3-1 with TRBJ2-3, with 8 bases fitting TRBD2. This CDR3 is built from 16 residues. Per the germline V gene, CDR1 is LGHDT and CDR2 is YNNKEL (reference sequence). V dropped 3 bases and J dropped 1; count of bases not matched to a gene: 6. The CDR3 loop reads CASSHGGGRGTDTQYF. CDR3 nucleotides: TGTGCCAGCAGCCACGGGGGGGGCCGAGGCACAGATACGCAGTATTTT.

The CDR3 sequence is CASSLWGGYTF. The CDR3 region has the DNA TGTGCCAGCAGTTTATGGGGAGGCTACACCTTC. This chain connects TRBV12-3 or TRBV12-4 to TRBJ1-2; no reliable D call. The CDR3 runs to 11 residues. The V gene lost 2 bases and the J gene lost 8 bases, with 6 bases spanning the gap.

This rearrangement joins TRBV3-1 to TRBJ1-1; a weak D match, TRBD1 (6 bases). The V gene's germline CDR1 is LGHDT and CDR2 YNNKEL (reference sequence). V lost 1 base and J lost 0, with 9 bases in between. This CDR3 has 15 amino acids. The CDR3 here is CASSQVGAVNTEAFF. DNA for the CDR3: TGTGCCAGCAGCCAAGTGGGGGCAGTGAACACTGAAGCTTTCTTT.

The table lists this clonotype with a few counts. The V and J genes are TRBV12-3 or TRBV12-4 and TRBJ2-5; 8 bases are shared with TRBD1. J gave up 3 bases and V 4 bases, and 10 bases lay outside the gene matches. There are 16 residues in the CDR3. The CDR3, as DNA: TGTGCCAGCAGTTACAACTCAGGGGGCGCGGAAGAGACCCAGTACTTC. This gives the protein CASSYNSGGAEETQYF.